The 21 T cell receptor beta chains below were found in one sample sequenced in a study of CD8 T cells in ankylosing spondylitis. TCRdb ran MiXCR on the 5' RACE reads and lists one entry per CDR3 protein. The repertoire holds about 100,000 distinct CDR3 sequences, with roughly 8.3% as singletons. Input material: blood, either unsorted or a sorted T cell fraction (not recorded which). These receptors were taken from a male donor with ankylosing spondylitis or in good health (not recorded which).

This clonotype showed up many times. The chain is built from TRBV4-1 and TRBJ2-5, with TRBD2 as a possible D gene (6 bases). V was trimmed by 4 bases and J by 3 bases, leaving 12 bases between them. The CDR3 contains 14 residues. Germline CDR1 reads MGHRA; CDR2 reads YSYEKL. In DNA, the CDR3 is TGCGCCAGCAGCCCGATCGGGGGAGAAGAGACCCAGTACTTC. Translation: CASSPIGGEETQYF.

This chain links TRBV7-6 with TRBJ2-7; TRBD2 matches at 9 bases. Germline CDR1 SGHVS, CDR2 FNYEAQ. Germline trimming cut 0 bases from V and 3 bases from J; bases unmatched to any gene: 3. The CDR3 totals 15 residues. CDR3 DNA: TGTGCCAGCAGCTTAGCGCCTAGCGGGGTCTACGAGCAGTACTTC. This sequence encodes CASSLAPSGVYEQYF.

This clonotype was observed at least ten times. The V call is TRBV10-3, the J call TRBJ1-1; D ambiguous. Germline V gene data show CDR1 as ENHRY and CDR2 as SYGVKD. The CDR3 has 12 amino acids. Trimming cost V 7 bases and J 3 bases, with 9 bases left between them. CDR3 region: CAIKKEDTEAFF. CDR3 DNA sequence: TGTGCCATCAAAAAAGAGGACACTGAAGCTTTCTTT.

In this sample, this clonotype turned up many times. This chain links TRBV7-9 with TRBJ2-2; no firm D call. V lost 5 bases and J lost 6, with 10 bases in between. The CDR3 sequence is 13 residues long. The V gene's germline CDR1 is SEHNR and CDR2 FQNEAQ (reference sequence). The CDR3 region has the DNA TGTGCCAGCAGCCACCCCGTGGCCGGGGAGCTGTTTTTT. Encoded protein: CASSHPVAGELFF.

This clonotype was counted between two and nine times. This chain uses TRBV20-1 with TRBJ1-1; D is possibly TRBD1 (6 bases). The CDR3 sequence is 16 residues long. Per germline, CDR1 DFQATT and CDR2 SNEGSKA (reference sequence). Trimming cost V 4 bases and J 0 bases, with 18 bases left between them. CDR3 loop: CSANPRGAWMNTEAFF. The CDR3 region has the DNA TGCAGTGCTAACCCTAGGGGGGCCTGGATGAACACTGAAGCTTTCTTT.

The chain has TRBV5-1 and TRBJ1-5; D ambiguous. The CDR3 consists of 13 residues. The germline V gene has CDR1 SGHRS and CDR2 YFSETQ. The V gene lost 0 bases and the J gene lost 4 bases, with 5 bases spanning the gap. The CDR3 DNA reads TGCGCCAGCAGCTTGGGGGAGAATCAGCCCCAGCATTTT. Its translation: CASSLGENQPQHF.

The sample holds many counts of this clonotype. As DNA, the CDR3 is TGTGCCAGCAGCTCCAGAGGGGCAGGGGGCTACCTTTTACAAGAGACCCAGTACTTC. Translated: CASSSRGAGGYLLQETQYF. The chain couples TRBV7-6 to TRBJ2-5, with 8 bases fitting TRBD1. V shed 4 bases, J shed 2 bases, and the junction held 18 bases outside the gene matches. The CDR3 contains 19 residues. Germline V CDR1 and CDR2: SGHVS, FNYEAQ. The whole variable domain, remainder taken from reference TRBV7-6 and TRBJ2-5, is GAGVSQSPRYKVTKRGQDVALRCDPISGHVSLYWYRQALGQGPEFLTYFNYEAQQDKSGLPNDRFSAERPEGSISTLTIQRTEQRDSAMYRCASSSRGAGGYLLQETQYFGPGTRLLVL.

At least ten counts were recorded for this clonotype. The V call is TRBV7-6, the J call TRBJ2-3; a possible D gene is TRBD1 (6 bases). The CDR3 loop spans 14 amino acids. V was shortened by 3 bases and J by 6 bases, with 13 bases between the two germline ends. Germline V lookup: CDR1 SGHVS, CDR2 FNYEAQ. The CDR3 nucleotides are TGTGCCAGCAGCTTGGGACAACGGGCGGATACGCAGTATTTT. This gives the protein CASSLGQRADTQYF.

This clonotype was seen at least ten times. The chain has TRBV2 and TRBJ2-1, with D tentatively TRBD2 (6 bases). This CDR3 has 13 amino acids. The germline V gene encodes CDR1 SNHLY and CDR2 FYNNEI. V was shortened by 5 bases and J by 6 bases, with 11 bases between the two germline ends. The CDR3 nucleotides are TGTGCCAGCAGTTCCTGGGACTTCAATGAGCAGTTCTTC. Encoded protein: CASSSWDFNEQFF. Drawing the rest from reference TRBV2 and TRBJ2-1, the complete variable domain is EPEVTQTPSHQVTQMGQEVILRCVPISNHLYFYWYRQILGQKVEFLVSFYNNEISEKSEIFDDQFSVERPDGSNFTLKIRSTKLEDSAMYFCASSSWDFNEQFFGPGTRLTVL.

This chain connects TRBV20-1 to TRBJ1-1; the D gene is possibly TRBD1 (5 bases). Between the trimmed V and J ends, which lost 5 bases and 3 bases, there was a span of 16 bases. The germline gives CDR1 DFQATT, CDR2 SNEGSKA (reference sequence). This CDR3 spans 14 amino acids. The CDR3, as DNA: TGCAGTGCTGGATCCGGGGGACCATACACTGAAGCTTTCTTT. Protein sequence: CSAGSGGPYTEAFF.

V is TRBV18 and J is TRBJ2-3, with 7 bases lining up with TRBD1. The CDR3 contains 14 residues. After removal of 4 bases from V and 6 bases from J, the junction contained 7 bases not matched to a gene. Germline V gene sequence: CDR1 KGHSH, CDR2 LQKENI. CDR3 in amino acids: CASSRGQAVDTQYF. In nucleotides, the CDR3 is TGTGCCAGCTCACGAGGACAGGCCGTGGATACGCAGTATTTT.

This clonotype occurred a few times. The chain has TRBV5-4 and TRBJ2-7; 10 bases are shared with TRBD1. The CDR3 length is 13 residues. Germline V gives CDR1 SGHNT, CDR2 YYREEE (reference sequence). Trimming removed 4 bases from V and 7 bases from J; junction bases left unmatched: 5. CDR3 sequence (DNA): TGTGCCAGCAGCAAGGGACAGGGGAATGAGCAGTACTTC. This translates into CASSKGQGNEQYF.

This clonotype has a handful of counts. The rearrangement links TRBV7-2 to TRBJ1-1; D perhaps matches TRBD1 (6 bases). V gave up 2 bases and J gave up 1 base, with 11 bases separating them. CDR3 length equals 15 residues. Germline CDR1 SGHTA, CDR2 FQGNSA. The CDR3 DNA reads TGTGCCAGCAGCTTAAACGGACAGCCGAACACTGAAGCTTTCTTT. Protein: CASSLNGQPNTEAFF.

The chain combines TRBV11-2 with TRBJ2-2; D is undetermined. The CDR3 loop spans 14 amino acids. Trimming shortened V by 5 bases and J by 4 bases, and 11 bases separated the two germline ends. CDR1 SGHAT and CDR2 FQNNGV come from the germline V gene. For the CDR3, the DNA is TGTGCCAGCAGCCAGACCCGATCCACCGGGGAGCTGTTTTTT. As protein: CASSQTRSTGELFF.

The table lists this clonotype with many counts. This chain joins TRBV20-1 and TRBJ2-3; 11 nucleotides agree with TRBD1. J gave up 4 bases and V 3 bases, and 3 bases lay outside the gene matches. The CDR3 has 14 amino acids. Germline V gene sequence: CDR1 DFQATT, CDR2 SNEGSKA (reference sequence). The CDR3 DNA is TGCAGTGCTAGTGAGGACAGGGGGCCAGATACGCAGTATTTT. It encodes CSASEDRGPDTQYF.

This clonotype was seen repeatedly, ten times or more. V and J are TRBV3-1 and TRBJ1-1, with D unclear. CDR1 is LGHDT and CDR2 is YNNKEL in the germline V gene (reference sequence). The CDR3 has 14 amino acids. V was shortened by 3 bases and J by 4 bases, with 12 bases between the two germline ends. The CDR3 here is CASSQLPVFTEAFF. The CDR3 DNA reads TGTGCCAGCAGCCAGTTACCTGTGTTCACTGAAGCTTTCTTT.

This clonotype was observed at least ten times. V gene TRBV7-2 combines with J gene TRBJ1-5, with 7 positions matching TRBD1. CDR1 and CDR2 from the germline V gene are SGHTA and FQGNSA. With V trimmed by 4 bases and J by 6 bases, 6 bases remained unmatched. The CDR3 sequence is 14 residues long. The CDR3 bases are TGTGCCAGCAGCTCATCACAGGGGATTCAGCCCCAGCATTTT. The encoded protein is CASSSSQGIQPQHF.

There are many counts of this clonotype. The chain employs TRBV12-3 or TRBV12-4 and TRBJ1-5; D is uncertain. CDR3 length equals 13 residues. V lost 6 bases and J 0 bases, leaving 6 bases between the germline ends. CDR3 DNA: TGTGCCAGCAGCCGCGATAGCAATCAGCCCCAGCATTTT. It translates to CASSRDSNQPQHF.

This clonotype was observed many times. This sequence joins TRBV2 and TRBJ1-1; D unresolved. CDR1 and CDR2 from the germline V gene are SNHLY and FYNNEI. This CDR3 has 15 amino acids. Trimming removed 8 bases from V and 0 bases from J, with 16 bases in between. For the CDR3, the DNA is TGTGCCAGCCGAAGGACGACGGACTTGAACACTGAAGCTTTCTTT. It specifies CASRRTTDLNTEAFF.

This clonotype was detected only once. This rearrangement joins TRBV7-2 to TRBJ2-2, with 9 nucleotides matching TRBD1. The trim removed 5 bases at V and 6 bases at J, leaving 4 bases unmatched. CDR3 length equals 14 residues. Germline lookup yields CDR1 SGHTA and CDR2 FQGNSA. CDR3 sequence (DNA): TGTGCCAGCAGCCACAGGGGGCATCCCGGGGAGCTGTTTTTT. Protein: CASSHRGHPGELFF.

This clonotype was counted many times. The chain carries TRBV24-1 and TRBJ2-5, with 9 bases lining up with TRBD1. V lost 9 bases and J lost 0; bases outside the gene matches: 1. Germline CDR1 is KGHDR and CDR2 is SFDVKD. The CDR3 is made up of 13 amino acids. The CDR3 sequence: CATGTGYQETQYF. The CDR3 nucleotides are TGTGCCACCGGGACAGGGTACCAAGAGACCCAGTACTTC.